One and the same sample provided the 18 T cell receptor beta chains below, sequenced in a study of cytotoxic CD8 clonotypes in ibrutinib-treated CLL. Only in-frame clones appear in the TCRdb table, and some are missing; sequencing was by immunoSEQ multiplex PCR. The sample contains some 120,000 clones, 45% to 65% of which appear only once. Sequences were derived from PBMCs, sampled after 24 months of ibrutinib treatment. Every receptor here comes from a human donor with chronic lymphocytic leukemia.

The rearrangement uses TRBV9 and TRBJ2-3; TRBD1 matches at 9 bases. The germline V gene encodes CDR1 SGDLS and CDR2 YYNGEE. The V gene end was trimmed by 4 bases and the J gene end by 3 bases; junction bases not matched to a gene: 9. The CDR3 consists of 16 residues. CDR3: CASSPYWDRATDTQYF. DNA for the CDR3: TGTGCCAGCAGCCCTTATTGGGACAGGGCAACAGATACGCAGTATTTT. The full variable domain, with the rest looked up from reference TRBV9 and TRBJ2-3, is DSGVTQTPKHLITATGQRVTLRCSPRSGDLSVYWYQQSLDQGLQFLIQYYNGEERAKGNILERFSAQQFPDLHSELNLSSLELGDSALYFCASSPYWDRATDTQYFGPGTRLTVL.

This clone was observed a few times. The chain carries TRBV27 and TRBJ1-5, with D hard to call. The V end was cut by 3 bases, the J end by 1 base, with 13 bases between. The CDR3 spans 16 residues. Germline assignment: CDR1 MNHEY and CDR2 SMNVEV (reference sequence). CDR3 DNA: TGTGCCAGCAGTTTGGGCCGACTTGAGAGCAATCAGCCCCAGCATTTT. Protein product: CASSLGRLESNQPQHF.

The gene calls are TRBV6-5 and TRBJ1-5; D unresolved. Looked up from germline, CDR1 is MNHEY and CDR2 is SVGAGI. The CDR3 has 13 residues. Trimming took off 2 bases at V and 6 bases at J, with 8 bases between the two ends. The CDR3 nucleotides are TGTGCCAGCAGTTACGGTGGTGGTCAGCCCCAGCATTTT. Translation: CASSYGGGQPQHF.

V and J are TRBV7-9 and TRBJ1-4; TRBD1 is a possible D gene (6 bases). This CDR3 is 16 amino acids long. Looked up from germline, CDR1 is SEHNR and CDR2 is FQNEAQ (reference sequence). Trimming cost V 4 bases and J 6 bases, with 18 bases left between them. In DNA, the CDR3 is TGTGCCAGCAGCTCGGCCACAGGGCTGGGGGATGAAAAACTGTTTTTT. Protein sequence: CASSSATGLGDEKLFF.

This chain uses TRBV11-2 with TRBJ1-1; D call uncertain. V was trimmed by 6 bases and J by 7 bases, leaving 12 bases between them. CDR3 size: 12 residues. From germline, CDR1 is SGHAT and CDR2 FQNNGV. The CDR3 here is CASSGSWSEAFF. The CDR3 nucleotides read TGTGCCAGCAGTGGGAGCTGGAGTGAAGCTTTCTTT.

The J gene is TRBJ1-2, the V gene TRBV28; D is possibly TRBD1 (6 bases). This CDR3 contains 14 residues. Germline values: CDR1 MDHEN, CDR2 SYDVKM. Trimming took off 6 bases at V and 4 bases at J, with 15 bases between the two ends. The CDR3 sequence is CASRDGQNLYGYTF. The DNA for the CDR3 is TGTGCCAGCAGGGATGGACAGAACCTCTATGGCTACACCTTC.

CDR3 bases: TGCAGCGTGTTGGCTGCGAGTGATCTCACCGGCACCTTC. Protein sequence: CSVLAASDLTGTF. The chain links TRBV29-1 to TRBJ1-2; no definite D call. The CDR3 runs to 13 residues. The germline V gene encodes CDR1 SQVTM and CDR2 ANQGSEA. V lost 6 bases and J lost 13, with 24 bases in between.

This clone was found many times. The rearrangement links TRBV6-4 to TRBJ2-3; 10 bases map to TRBD2. J was trimmed by 0 bases and V by 4 bases; bases with no gene match: 1. Per germline, CDR1 MRHNA and CDR2 SNTAGT. This CDR3 is 15 amino acids long. The CDR3 DNA follows: TGTGCCAGCAGTGCTAGCGGGGGAAGCACAGATACGCAGTATTTT. Its protein is CASSASGGSTDTQYF.

The rearrangement links TRBV7-8 to TRBJ2-7, with D perhaps matching TRBD1 or TRBD2 (5 bases each). The CDR3 has 16 residues. From germline, CDR1 is SGHVS and CDR2 FQNEAQ. V dropped 4 bases and J dropped 0 bases, with 16 bases sitting between them. The CDR3 reads CASSSRGTGSSYEQYF. CDR3 nucleotide sequence: TGTGCCAGCAGCTCACGAGGGACGGGGAGCTCCTACGAGCAGTACTTC.

This chain joins TRBV29-1 and TRBJ1-2; tentatively, D is TRBD1 (5 bases). Germline V CDR1 and CDR2: SQVTM, ANQGSEA. The V end lost 5 bases, the J end lost 4 bases, and 14 bases lay between the germline ends. The CDR3 extends over 13 amino acids. The CDR3 loop reads CSVHRDSTYGYTF. In nucleotides, the CDR3 is TGCAGCGTTCACCGCGACAGCACCTATGGCTACACCTTC.

This clone was detected a few times. The germline gene is not matched at one end of the junction; a read error may be the cause. The chain joins TRBV25-1 to TRBJ1-1; D gene unclear. Germline loops: CDR1 MGHDK, CDR2 SYGVNS. This CDR3 is built from 12 residues. In DNA form, the CDR3 reads TGTGCCAGCAGTTTGGGGAACGCTGAAGCTTTCTTT. This gives the protein CASSLGNAEAFF.

This rearrangement joins TRBV4-3 to TRBJ1-3; D unresolved. Trimming cost V 0 bases and J 9 bases, with 15 bases left between them. The germline gives CDR1 LGHNA, CDR2 YSLEER. The CDR3 runs to 15 residues. The CDR3 is CASSQDLIQRGTIYF. The CDR3 DNA reads TGCGCCAGCAGCCAAGATTTAATTCAACGGGGCACCATATATTTT.

The chain joins TRBV29-1 to TRBJ1-3; 10 bases align to TRBD1. In germline, CDR1 is SQVTM, CDR2 ANQGSEA. The CDR3 has 16 residues. The V gene end was trimmed by 6 bases and the J gene end by 10 bases; junction bases not matched to a gene: 18. CDR3 in amino acids: CSVETGTGETVGTIYF. The CDR3 DNA is TGCAGCGTAGAGACCGGGACAGGGGAAACGGTGGGGACCATATATTTT. The full variable domain, completed using reference TRBV29-1 and TRBJ1-3, is SAVISQKPSRDICQRGTSLTIQCQVDSQVTMMFWYRQQPGQSLTLIATANQGSEATYESGFVIDKFPISRPNLTFSTLTVSNMSPEDSSIYLCSVETGTGETVGTIYFGEGSWLTVV.

In nucleotides, the CDR3 is TGTGCCAGCAGTGATGGTCCGAAGACCTACGAGCAGTACTTC. This gives the protein CASSDGPKTYEQYF. The chain has TRBV2 and TRBJ2-7, with no clear D. The CDR3 has 14 amino acids. From germline, CDR1 is SNHLY and CDR2 FYNNEI. V was clipped by 3 bases and J by 2 bases, with 11 bases between them.

The gene calls are TRBV30 and TRBJ2-1; D ambiguous. The V gene's germline CDR1 is GTSNPN and CDR2 SVGIG (reference sequence). The CDR3 contains 14 residues. V lost 3 bases, J lost 0 bases, and 9 bases lay in between. CDR3 bases: TGTGCCTGGAGATTGGCCATCTCCTACAATGAGCAGTTCTTC. Its protein is CAWRLAISYNEQFF.

The J gene is TRBJ1-1, the V gene TRBV6-5; 8 positions agree with TRBD1. Germline V gene data show CDR1 as MNHEY and CDR2 as SVGAGI. V shed 8 bases and J 0 bases; nucleotides not matched to a gene: 8. The CDR3 runs 15 residues. CDR3 nucleotides: TGTGCCAGCGCCCCATCGGGACAGGTGAACACTGAAGCTTTCTTT. Its protein is CASAPSGQVNTEAFF.

The V and J genes are TRBV7-2 and TRBJ2-3; 8 bases align to TRBD2. CDR3 length: 13 residues. The V segment lost 5 bases and the J segment 6 bases; nucleotides outside the gene matches: 4. Germline V gene sequence: CDR1 SGHTA, CDR2 FQGNSA. The CDR3 is CASSPGGWDTQYF. The CDR3 DNA is TGTGCCAGCAGCCCGGGGGGGTGGGATACGCAGTATTTT.

The genes are TRBV25-1 and TRBJ2-1; 14 positions match TRBD2. This CDR3 has 17 amino acids. V trimming: 6 bases; J trimming: 7 bases; junction bases outside the gene matches: 11. Germline V CDR1 and CDR2: MGHDK, SYGVNS. CDR3 bases: TGTGCCAGCAGAAGCTTTGTCGGGACTAGCGGGGGTAATGAGCAGTTCTTC. Translated: CASRSFVGTSGGNEQFF.